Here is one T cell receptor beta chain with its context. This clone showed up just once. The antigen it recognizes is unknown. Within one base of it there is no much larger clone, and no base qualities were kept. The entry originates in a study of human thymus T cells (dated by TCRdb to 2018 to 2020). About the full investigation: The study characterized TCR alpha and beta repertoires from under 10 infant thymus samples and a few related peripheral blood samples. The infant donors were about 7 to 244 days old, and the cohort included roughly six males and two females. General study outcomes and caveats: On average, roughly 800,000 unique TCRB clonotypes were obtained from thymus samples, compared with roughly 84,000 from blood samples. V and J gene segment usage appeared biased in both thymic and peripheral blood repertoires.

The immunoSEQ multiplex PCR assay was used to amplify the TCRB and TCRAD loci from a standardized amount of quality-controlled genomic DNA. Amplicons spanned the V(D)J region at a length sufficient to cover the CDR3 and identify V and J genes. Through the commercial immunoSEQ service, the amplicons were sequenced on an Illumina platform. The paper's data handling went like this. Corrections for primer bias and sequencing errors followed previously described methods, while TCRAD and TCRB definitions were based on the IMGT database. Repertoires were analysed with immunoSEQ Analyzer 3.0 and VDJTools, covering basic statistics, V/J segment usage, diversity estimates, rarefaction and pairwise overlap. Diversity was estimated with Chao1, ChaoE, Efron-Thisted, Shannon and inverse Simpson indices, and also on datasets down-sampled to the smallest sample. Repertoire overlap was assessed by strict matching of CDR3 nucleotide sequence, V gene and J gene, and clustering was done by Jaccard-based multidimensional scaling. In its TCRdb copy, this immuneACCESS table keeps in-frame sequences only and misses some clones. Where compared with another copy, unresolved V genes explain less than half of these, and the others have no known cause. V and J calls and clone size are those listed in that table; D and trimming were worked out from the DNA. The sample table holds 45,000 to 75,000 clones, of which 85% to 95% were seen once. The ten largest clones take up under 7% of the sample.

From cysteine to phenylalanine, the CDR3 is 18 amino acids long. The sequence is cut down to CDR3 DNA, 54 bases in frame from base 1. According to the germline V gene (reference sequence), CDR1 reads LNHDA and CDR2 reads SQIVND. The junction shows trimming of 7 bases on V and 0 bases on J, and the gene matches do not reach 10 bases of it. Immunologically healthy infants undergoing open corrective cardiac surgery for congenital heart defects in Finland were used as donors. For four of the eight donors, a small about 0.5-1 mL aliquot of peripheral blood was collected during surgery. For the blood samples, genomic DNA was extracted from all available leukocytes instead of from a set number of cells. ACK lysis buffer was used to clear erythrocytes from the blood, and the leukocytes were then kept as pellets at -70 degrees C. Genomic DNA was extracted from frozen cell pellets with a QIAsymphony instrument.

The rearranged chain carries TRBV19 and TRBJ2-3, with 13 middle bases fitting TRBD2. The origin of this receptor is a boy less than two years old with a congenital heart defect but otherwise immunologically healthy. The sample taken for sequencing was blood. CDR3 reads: CASNKGTSGTISTDTQYF. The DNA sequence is TGTGCCAGTAATAAAGGGACTAGCGGGACAATTAGCACAGATACGCAGTATTTT.